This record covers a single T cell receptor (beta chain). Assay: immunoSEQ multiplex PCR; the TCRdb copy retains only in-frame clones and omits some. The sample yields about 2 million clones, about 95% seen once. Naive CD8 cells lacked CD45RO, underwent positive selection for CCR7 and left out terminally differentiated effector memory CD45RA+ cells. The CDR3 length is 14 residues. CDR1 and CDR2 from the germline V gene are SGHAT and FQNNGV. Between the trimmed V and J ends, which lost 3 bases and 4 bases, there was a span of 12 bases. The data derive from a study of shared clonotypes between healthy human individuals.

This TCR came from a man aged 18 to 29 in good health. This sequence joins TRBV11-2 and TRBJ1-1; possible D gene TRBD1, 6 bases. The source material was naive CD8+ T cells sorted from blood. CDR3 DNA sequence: TGTGCCAGCAGCTTGGGGGGACACTCCACTGAAGCTTTCTTT. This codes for CASSLGGHSTEAFF.